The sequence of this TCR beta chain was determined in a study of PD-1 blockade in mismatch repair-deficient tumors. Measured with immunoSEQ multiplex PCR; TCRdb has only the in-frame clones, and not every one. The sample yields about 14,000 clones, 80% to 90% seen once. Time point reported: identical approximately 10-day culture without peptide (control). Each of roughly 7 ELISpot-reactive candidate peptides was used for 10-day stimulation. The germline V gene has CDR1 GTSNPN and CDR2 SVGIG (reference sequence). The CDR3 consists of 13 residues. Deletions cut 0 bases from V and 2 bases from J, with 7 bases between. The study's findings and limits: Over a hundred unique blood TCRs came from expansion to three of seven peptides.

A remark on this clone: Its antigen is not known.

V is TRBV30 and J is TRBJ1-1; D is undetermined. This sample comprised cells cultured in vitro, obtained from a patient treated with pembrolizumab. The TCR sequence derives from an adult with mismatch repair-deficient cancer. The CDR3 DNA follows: TGTGCCTGGAGTGTACCAGGAAACACTGAAGCTTTCTTT. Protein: CAWSVPGNTEAFF.